This T cell receptor (beta chain) was identified in a study of cytomegalovirus exposure and HLA in healthy donors (dated by TCRdb to 2017 to 2019). Background for the entire study: According to a later analysis, the roughly 130 validation repertoires were produced on the same platform as the 666 repertoires of the first cohort. The study aimed to test whether signatures of past pathogen exposure could be identified by cataloging public T cell receptors. Besides the first cohort of roughly 700 subjects, a separate validation cohort made up of 120 different subjects was used. High-throughput TCR immunosequencing, statistical association of individual TCRs with disease status, and machine learning were combined to predict cytomegalovirus infection status.

The donors were included in the validation cohort of approximately 130 subjects, a group kept apart from the roughly 700-subject first cohort. The CDR3, from cysteine to phenylalanine, totals 17 residues. The read is trimmed to its CDR3 DNA, 51 bases read in frame from base 1. Here V drops 6 bases and J drops 3 bases, and the junction holds 15 bases not matched to any gene. The germline V gene specifies SGHRS as CDR1 and YFSETQ as CDR2. Study-wide findings and limitations: While some public TCRs were present in many individuals, most TCR sequences turned up only very rarely across donors. It was suggested by the authors that the approach could potentially be generalized to other disease states and immunological phenotypes. Of the cluster scores, 85% to 95% were above 0 in a later analysis, which found that TCRs clustered in the first cohort also tended to co-occur in the approximately 130 validation repertoires. The validation cohort had no HLA typing available for a later analysis, so co-occurrence within that cohort was assessed over all 120 or so repertoires. A few of the identified cytomegalovirus-associated TCR beta chains were confirmed in vitro to be specific for cytomegalovirus antigens. The classifier was reported to diagnose cytomegalovirus status with high specificity and sensitivity in both the original and validation cohorts. In the study, around 150 TCR beta chains were listed as associated with cytomegalovirus.

Libraries were prepared through the immunoSEQ multiplex PCR assay. On the authors' methods: A statistical classification framework was built for diagnosing cytomegalovirus status from the catalog of TCR beta chain sequences. The source is immuneACCESS, and TCRdb retained only in-frame sequences with V and J called. Part of the clones is not carried over; for the studies checked, unresolved V genes explain less than half of this, and the remainder is unexplained. V and J calls plus clone size are reproduced from that table; the DNA served to infer D and trimming. The sample yields 150,000 to 200,000 clones; 86% were counted once. Of the sample, approximately 2.4% falls within the top ten clones. Concerning this clone: The target of this receptor is not known. No base qualities exist here, and no much larger clone lies one base off it.

This TCR derives from a woman under 30 in good health and CMV-seronegative. The V and J genes are TRBV5-1 and TRBJ2-7; 10 junctional bases match TRBD1. Sequenced sample: PBMCs. The CDR3 protein is CASKPTTGTGVNYEQYF. The nucleotide sequence reads TGCGCCAGCAAGCCAACAACGGGGACAGGGGTCAACTACGAGCAGTACTTC.